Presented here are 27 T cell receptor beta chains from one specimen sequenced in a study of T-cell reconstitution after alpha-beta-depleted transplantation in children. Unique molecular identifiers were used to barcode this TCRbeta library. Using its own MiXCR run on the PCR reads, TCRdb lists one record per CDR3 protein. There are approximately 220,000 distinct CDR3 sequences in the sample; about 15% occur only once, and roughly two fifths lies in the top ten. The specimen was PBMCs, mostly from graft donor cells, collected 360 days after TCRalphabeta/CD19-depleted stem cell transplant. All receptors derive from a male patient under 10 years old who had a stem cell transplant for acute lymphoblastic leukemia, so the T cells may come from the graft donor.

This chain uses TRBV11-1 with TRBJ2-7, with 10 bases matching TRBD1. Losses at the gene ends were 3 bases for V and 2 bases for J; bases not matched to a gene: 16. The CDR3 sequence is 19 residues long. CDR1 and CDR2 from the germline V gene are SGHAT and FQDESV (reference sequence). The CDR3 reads CASSFAPGQGFVGTYEQYF. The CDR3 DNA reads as TGTGCCAGCAGCTTCGCTCCGGGACAGGGGTTCGTTGGGACCTACGAGCAGTACTTC.

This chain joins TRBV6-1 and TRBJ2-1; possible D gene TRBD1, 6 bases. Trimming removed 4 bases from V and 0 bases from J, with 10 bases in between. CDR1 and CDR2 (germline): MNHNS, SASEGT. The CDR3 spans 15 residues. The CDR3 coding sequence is TGTGCCAGCAGTGGGGGGCGGAGCTCCTACAATGAGCAGTTCTTC. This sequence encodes CASSGGRSSYNEQFF.

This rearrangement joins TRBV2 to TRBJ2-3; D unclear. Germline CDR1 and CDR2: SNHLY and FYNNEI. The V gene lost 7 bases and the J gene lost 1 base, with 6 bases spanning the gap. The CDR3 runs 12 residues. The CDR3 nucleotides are TGTGCCAGCAATGTACGCACAGATACGCAGTATTTT. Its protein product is CASNVRTDTQYF.

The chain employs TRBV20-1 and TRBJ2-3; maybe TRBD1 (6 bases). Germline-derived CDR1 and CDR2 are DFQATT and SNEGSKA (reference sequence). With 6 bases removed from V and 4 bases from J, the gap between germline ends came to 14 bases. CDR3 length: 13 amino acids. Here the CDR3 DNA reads TGCAGTGCCAGGGGAAGGGGCGCAGATACGCAGTATTTT. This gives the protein CSARGRGADTQYF.

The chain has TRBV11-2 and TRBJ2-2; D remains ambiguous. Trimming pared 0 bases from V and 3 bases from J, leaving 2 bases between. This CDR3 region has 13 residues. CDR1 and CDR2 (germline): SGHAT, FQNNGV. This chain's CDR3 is CASSLEYTGELFF. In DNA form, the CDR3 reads TGTGCCAGCAGCTTAGAGTACACCGGGGAGCTGTTTTTT.

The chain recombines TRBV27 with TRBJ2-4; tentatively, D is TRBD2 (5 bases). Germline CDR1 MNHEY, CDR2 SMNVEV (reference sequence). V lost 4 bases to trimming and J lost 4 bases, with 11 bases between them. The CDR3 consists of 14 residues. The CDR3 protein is CASSSGLGKNIQYF. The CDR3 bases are TGTGCCAGCAGTTCTGGACTTGGTAAAAACATTCAGTACTTC.

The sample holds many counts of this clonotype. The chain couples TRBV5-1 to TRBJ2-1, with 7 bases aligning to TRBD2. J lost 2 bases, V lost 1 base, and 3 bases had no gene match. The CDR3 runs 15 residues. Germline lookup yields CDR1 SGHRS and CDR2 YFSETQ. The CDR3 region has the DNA TGCGCCAGCAGCTTGTCGGGGGGACCCTACAATGAGCAGTTCTTC. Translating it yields CASSLSGGPYNEQFF.

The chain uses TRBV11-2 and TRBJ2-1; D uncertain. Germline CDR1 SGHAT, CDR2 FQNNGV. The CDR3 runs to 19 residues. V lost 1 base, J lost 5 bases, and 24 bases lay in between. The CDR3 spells CASSLGRLSVFVGDNEQFF. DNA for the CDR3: TGTGCCAGCAGCTTAGGCCGCTTGTCGGTCTTTGTGGGCGACAATGAGCAGTTCTTC.

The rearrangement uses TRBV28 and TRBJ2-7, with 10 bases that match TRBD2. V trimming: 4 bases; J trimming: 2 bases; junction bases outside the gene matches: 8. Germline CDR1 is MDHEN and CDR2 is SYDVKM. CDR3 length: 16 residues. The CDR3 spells CASSSVLAGDPYEQYF. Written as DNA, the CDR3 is TGTGCCAGCAGTTCCGTGCTAGCGGGGGACCCCTACGAGCAGTACTTC.

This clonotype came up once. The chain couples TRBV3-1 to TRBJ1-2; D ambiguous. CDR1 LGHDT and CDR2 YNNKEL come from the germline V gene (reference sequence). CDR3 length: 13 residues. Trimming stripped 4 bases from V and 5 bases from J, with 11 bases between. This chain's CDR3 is CASSPMPSYGYTF. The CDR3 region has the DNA TGTGCCAGCAGCCCAATGCCCTCTTATGGCTACACCTTC. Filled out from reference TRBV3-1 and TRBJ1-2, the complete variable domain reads DTAVSQTPKYLVTQMGNDKSIKCEQNLGHDTMYWYKQDSKKFLKIMFSYNNKELIINETVPNRFSPKSPDKAHLNLHINSLELGDSAVYFCASSPMPSYGYTFGSGTRLTVV.

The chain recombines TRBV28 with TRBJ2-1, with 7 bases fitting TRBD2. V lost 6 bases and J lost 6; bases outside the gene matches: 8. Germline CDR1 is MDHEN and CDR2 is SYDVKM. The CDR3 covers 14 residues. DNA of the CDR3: TGTGCCAGCAGAACCAAGACTAGCATCAATGAGCAGTTCTTC. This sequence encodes CASRTKTSINEQFF. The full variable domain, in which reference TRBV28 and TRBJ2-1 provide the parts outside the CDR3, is DVKVTQSSRYLVKRTGEKVFLECVQDMDHENMFWYRQDPGLGLRLIYFSYDVKMKEKGDIPEGYSVSREKKERFSLILESASTNQTSMYLCASRTKTSINEQFFGPGTRLTVL.

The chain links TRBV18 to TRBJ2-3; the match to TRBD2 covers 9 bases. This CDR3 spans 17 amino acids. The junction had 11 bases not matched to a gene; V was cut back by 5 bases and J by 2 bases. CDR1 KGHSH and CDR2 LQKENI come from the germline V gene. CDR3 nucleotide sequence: TGTGCCAGCTCATCGTCCGGGACTAGCAGATACACAGATACGCAGTATTTT. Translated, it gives CASSSSGTSRYTDTQYF.

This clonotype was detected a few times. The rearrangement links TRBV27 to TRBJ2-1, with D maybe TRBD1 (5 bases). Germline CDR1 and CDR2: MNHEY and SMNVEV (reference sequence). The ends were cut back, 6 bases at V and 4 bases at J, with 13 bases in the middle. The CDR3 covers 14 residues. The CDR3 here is CASSLSDNYNEQFF. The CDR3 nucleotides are TGTGCCAGCAGCCTATCGGACAATTACAATGAGCAGTTCTTC.

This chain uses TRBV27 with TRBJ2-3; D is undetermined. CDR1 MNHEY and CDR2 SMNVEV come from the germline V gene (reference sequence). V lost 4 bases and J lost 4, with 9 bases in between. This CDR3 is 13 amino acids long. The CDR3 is CASSWRRADTQYF. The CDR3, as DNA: TGTGCCAGCAGTTGGCGTAGGGCAGATACGCAGTATTTT.

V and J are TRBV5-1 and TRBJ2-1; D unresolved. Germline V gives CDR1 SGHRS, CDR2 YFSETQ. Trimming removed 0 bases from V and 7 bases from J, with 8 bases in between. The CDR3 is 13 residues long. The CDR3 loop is CASSLAPFNEQFF. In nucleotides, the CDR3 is TGCGCCAGCAGCTTGGCCCCGTTTAATGAGCAGTTCTTC.

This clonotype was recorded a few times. The CDR3 spells CASSFDLAYNEQFF. The CDR3 nucleotides are TGTGCCAGCAGTTTTGACTTGGCCTACAATGAGCAGTTCTTC. The chain is built from TRBV6-5 and TRBJ2-1; no clear D gene. This CDR3 comprises 14 residues. Germline V gives CDR1 MNHEY, CDR2 SVGAGI. Trimming stripped 4 bases from V and 2 bases from J, with 9 bases between.

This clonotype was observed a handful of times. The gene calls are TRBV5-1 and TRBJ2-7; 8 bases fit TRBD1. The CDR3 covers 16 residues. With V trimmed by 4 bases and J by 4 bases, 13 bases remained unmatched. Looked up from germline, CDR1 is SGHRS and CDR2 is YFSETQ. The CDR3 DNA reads TGCGCCAGCAGCATTTGGACCGGGACAGGTGTTTACGAGCAGTACTTC. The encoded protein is CASSIWTGTGVYEQYF.

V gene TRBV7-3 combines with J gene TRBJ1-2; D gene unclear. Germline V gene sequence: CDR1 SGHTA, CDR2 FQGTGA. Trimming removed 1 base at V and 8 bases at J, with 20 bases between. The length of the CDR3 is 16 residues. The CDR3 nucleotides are TGTGCCAGCAGCTTAAATTTCTTGACCTCACTGGACGGCTACACCTTC. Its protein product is CASSLNFLTSLDGYTF. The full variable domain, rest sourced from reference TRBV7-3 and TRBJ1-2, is GAGVSQTPSNKVTEKGKYVELRCDPISGHTALYWYRQSLGQGPEFLIYFQGTGAADDSGLPNDRFFAVRPEGSVSTLKIQRTERGDSAVYLCASSLNFLTSLDGYTFGSGTRLTVV.

CDR3 DNA sequence: TGTGCTAGTGGTTTGGTACTAGGGGATTGGAGCGAGCAGTACTTC. It specifies CASGLVLGDWSEQYF. J is TRBJ2-7 and V is TRBV12-5; D tentatively fits TRBD1 or TRBD2 (5 bases each). Germline V CDR1 and CDR2: LGHNT, FRNRAP. CDR3 length: 15 amino acids. V lost 0 bases and J lost 6, with 15 bases in between.

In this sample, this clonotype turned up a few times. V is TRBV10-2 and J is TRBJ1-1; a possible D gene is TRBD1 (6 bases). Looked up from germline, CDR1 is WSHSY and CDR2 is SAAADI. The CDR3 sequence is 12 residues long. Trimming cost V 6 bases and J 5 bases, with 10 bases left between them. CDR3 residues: CASRRGKTEAFF. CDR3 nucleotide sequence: TGCGCCAGCAGAAGGGGGAAAACTGAAGCTTTCTTT.

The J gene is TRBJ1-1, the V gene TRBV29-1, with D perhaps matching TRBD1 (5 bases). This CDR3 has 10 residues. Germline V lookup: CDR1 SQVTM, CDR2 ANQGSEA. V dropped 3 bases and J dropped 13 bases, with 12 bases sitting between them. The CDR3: CSVDWTSRFF. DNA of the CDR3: TGCAGCGTTGATTGGACATCACGTTTCTTT.

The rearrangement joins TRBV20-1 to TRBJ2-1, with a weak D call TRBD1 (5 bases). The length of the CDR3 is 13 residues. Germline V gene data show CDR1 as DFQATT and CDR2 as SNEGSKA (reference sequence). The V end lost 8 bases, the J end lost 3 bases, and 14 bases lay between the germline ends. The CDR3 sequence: CSPPGKIYNEQFF. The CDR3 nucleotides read TGCAGTCCCCCAGGGAAAATCTACAATGAGCAGTTCTTC.

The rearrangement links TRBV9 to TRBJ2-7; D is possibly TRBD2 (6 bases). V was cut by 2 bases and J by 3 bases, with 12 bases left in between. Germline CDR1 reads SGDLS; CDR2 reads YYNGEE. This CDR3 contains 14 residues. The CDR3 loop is CASSVGVGGYEQYF. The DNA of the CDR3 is TGTGCCAGCAGCGTGGGGGTGGGAGGCTACGAGCAGTACTTC.

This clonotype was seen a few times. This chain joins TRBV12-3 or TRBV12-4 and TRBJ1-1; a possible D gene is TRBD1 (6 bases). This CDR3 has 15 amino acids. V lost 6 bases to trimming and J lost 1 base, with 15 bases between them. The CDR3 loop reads CASRPATGRNTEAFF. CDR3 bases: TGTGCCAGCAGACCTGCGACAGGAAGGAACACTGAAGCTTTCTTT.

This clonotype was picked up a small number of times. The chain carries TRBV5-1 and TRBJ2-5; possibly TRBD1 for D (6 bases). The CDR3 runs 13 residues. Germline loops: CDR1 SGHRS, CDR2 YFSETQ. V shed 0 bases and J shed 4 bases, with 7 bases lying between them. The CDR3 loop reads CASSLVQGETQYF. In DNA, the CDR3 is TGCGCCAGCAGCTTGGTACAGGGAGAGACCCAGTACTTC.

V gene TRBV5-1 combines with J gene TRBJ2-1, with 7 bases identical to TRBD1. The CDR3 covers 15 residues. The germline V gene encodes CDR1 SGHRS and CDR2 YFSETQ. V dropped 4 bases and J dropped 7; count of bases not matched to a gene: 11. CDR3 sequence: CASSPGQLVRNEQFF. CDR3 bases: TGCGCCAGCAGCCCGGGACAGTTGGTTCGGAATGAGCAGTTCTTC.

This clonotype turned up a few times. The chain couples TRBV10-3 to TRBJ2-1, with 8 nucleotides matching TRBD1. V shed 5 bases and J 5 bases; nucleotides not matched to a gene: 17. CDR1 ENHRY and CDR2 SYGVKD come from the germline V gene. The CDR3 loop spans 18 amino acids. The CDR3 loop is CAISPPPAGTGGHNEQFF. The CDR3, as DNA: TGTGCCATCAGTCCACCCCCGGCGGGAACAGGGGGACACAATGAGCAGTTCTTC.